This T cell receptor beta chain was identified during a study of T cell responses to AZD1222 COVID-19 vaccine. The CDR3 contains 15 residues. Germline V lookup: CDR1 SNHLY, CDR2 FYNNEI. Losses at the gene ends were 5 bases for V and 4 bases for J; bases not matched to a gene: 8. Findings of the study overall: Donors in the cohort were predominantly white British and more often female, and clonal diversity was possibly underestimated. After two AZD1222 doses, spike-specific TCR breadth and depth rose versus day 0. Researchers took repertoire samples only after the peak T cell response had come.

Measured with immunoSEQ multiplex PCR; TCRdb has only the in-frame clones, and not every one. The sample records tens of thousands of clones, roughly 90% being singletons. This clone was seen a single time. Its antigen is unknown. The specimen was peripheral blood, collected on day 0 of AZD1222 vaccination. The chain combines TRBV2 with TRBJ1-1; 9 bases map to TRBD1. The receptor was derived from an adult in good health. Here the CDR3 reads CASSQMTGGPTEAFF. Here the CDR3 DNA reads TGTGCCAGCAGTCAAATGACAGGGGGGCCCACTGAAGCTTTCTTT.